Following are 15 T cell receptor beta chains from one sample sequenced in a study of T cells expressing NK-cell markers (dated by TCRdb to 2020 to 2021). Libraries were constructed by 5' RACE. Sequencing was performed on an Illumina HiSeq 2000. TCRdb reprocessed the reads, reporting each CDR3 protein sequence once and no DNA. The table for this sample lists some 150,000 distinct CDR3 sequences. In total, the top ten clones hold 37% of the sample. Sequencing was carried out using blood T cells: a sorted CD56 or NKG2C T cell subset, CD4+ or CD8+ T cells, or bulk PBMC T cells (not recorded which). These receptors were taken from a woman aged 45 to 65 in good health. Donor details come from another sample of the same person, matched by shared clones.

The rearrangement uses TRBV11-2 and TRBJ2-1; the D call from TCRdb, TRBD1, cannot be confirmed without DNA. The CDR3 runs to 15 residues. Germline values: CDR1 SGHAT, CDR2 FQNNGV. The CDR3 loop reads CASSLEPGAYNEQFF. Full variable domain (outside the CDR3, taken from reference TRBV11-2 and TRBJ2-1): EAGVAQSPRYKIIEKRQSVAFWCNPISGHATLYWYQQILGQGPKLLIQFQNNGVVDDSQLPKDRFSAERLKGVDSTLKIQPAKLEDSAVYLCASSLEPGAYNEQFFGPGTRLTVL.

The gene calls are TRBV5-1 and TRBJ1-1; absent DNA, TCRdb's TRBD1 call cannot be checked. Germline-derived CDR1 and CDR2 are SGHRS and YFSETQ. The CDR3 runs 13 residues. The CDR3 here is CASSLETGPEAFF.

This rearrangement joins TRBV4-1 to TRBJ1-2. The germline CDR1 and CDR2 sequences are MGHRA and YSYEKL. This CDR3 is 15 amino acids long. The CDR3 loop is CASSQDQQFGGGYTF.

This chain connects TRBV7-3 to TRBJ2-2; the D call from TCRdb, TRBD1, cannot be confirmed without DNA. The CDR3 has 17 amino acids. CDR1 is SGHTA, CDR2 FQGTGA, per germline. The CDR3 here is CASSLIGAEANTGELFF.

The chain couples TRBV3-1 to TRBJ1-3; as DNA is missing, the TRBD1 call by TCRdb cannot be tested. The CDR3 has 15 amino acids. CDR1 LGHDT and CDR2 YNNKEL come from the germline V gene (reference sequence). The CDR3 loop is CASSQTGTSGNTIYF.

J is TRBJ2-7 and V is TRBV28. CDR1 is MDHEN and CDR2 is SYDVKM in the germline V gene. This CDR3 contains 11 residues. This CDR3 reads CASTINYEQYF.

The chain has TRBV29-1 and TRBJ2-6. Germline V gene sequence: CDR1 SQVTM, CDR2 ANQGSEA. The CDR3 has 16 amino acids. The CDR3 is CSVEDSDGQEANVLTF.

The chain links TRBV7-8 to TRBJ2-3; the D call from TCRdb, TRBD2, cannot be confirmed without DNA. This CDR3 contains 15 residues. CDR1 is SGHVS and CDR2 is FQNEAQ in the germline V gene. This CDR3 reads CASSRTSGRLDTQYF.

The chain recombines TRBV20-1 with TRBJ2-7; the D call from TCRdb, TRBD2, cannot be confirmed without DNA. Germline V lookup: CDR1 DFQATT, CDR2 SNEGSKA (reference sequence). The CDR3 contains 16 residues. CDR3 in amino acids: CSARDLLAGDSSEQYF.

The chain links TRBV7-2 to TRBJ2-3; as DNA is missing, the TRBD2 call by TCRdb cannot be tested. CDR3 length: 15 amino acids. Germline CDR1 reads SGHTA; CDR2 reads FQGNSA. The CDR3 loop is CASSLQSSGRDTQYF.

The V gene is TRBV27, the J gene TRBJ1-1. The CDR3 totals 13 residues. The germline CDR1 and CDR2 sequences are MNHEY and SMNVEV (reference sequence). The CDR3 reads CASSLTANTEAFF.

The chain joins TRBV4-1 to TRBJ1-1. This CDR3 spans 15 amino acids. In germline, CDR1 is MGHRA, CDR2 YSYEKL. CDR3 residues: CASSQDFRTHTEAFF.

The chain carries TRBV15 and TRBJ2-5. Looked up from germline, CDR1 is LNHNV and CDR2 is YYDKDF (reference sequence). CDR3 length equals 13 residues. The CDR3 sequence: CATSEGVVETQYF.

The V and J genes are TRBV24-1 and TRBJ2-2; checking the TCRdb D call of TRBD2 is not possible without DNA. CDR1 and CDR2 from the germline V gene are KGHDR and SFDVKD. The CDR3 has 17 amino acids. The CDR3 spells CATSDFQREAHTGELFF.

This chain links TRBV5-8 with TRBJ2-5; TCRdb names TRBD1, which stays unverified in the absence of DNA. The length of the CDR3 is 16 residues. Germline V gives CDR1 SGHTS, CDR2 YDEGEE. The CDR3 loop reads CASSLRRGSDQETQYF.